This T cell receptor beta chain was recovered during a study of OX40 agonist ivuxolimab in advanced cancers. The wider study: Three patients had partial responses: one hepatocellular carcinoma, two cutaneous melanoma.

The repertoire was sequenced with immunoSEQ multiplex PCR; TCRdb's copy has only in-frame clones and lacks some. This table holds tens of thousands of clones, around 83% found once. Trimming removed 9 bases from V and 4 bases from J; junction bases left unmatched: 4. Per germline, CDR1 MNHEY and CDR2 SMNVEV (reference sequence). The CDR3 spans 12 residues. For this clone: Antigen specificity is unknown.

Study outcomes and limitations: At 0.1 to 3.0 mg/kg and by week 6, CD4+ and CD8+ T cells in the blood had expanded clonally. Among the lowest peripheral clonal expansion occurred in 0.1-3.0 mg/kg partial responders.

Blood sampling was done at baseline, cycle 4 day 1, and cycle 7 day 1. Sequenced material: CD4+ or CD8+ T cells sorted from blood, taken in a trial of the OX40 agonist ivuxolimab. This TCR came from an adult with an advanced solid tumor such as melanoma, head and neck, liver or kidney cancer. The V gene is TRBV27, the J gene TRBJ2-5; 8 bases are shared with TRBD1. CDR3 in amino acids: CASGQGPETQYF. CDR3 nucleotides: TGTGCCAGTGGACAGGGCCCAGAGACCCAGTACTTC.